In this sample, the clone carrying this T cell receptor beta chain turned up a few times. Via MiXCR, TCRdb re-called the 5' RACE reads, giving one row per CDR3 protein. The data hold some 450,000 distinct CDR3 sequences, with roughly 18% observed a single time. CDR3 size: 15 residues. Per the germline V gene, CDR1 is SQVTM and CDR2 is ANQGSEA. V was cut by 6 bases and J by 3 bases, with 18 bases left in between. The data stem from a study of T-cell memory formation after mild COVID-19. Specimen: PBMCs or a T cell subset sorted from them (not recorded which). The clonotype was recovered from a man aged 18 to 35 who had mild COVID-19 (a few samples of this study predate the infection). Cell type and time point are not known. The rearrangement uses TRBV29-1 and TRBJ2-4, with D tentatively TRBD2 (6 bases). The CDR3 DNA reads as TGCAGCGTCCCGACGGAGGGCCCCGACAAAAACATTCAGTACTTC. Its translation: CSVPTEGPDKNIQYF. Together with reference TRBV29-1 and TRBJ2-4, the CDR3 gives the full variable domain: SAVISQKPSRDICQRGTSLTIQCQVDSQVTMMFWYRQQPGQSLTLIATANQGSEATYESGFVIDKFPISRPNLTFSTLTVSNMSPEDSSIYLCSVPTEGPDKNIQYFGAGTRLSVL.